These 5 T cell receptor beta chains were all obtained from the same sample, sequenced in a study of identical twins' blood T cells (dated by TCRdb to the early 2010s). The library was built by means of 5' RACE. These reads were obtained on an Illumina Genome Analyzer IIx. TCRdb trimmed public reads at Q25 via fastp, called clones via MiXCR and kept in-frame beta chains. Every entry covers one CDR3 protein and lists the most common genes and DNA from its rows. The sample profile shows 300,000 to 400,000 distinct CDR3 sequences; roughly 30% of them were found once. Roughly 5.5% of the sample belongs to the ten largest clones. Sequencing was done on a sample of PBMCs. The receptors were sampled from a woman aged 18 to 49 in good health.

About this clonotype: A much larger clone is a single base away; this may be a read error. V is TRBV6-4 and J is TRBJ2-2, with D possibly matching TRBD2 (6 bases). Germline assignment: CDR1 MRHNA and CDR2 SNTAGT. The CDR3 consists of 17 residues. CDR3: CASSDSSGVPNTGELLF. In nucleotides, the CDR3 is TGTGCCAGCAGTGACTCGTCGGGGGTCCCGAACACCGGGGAGCTGCTTTTT.

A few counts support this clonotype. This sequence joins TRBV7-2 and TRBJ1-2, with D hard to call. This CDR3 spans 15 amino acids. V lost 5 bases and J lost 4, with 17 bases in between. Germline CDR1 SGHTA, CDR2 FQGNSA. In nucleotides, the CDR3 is TGTGCCAGCAGCCCTGGCTCTGGGGAAGTCTATGGCTACACCTTC. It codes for CASSPGSGEVYGYTF.

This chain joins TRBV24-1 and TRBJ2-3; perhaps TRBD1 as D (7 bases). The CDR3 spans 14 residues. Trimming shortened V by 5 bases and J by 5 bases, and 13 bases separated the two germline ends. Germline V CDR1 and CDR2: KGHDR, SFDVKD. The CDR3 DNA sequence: TGTGCCACCAGTGGCCAGGGGGAGGAAGATACGCAGTATTTT. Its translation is CATSGQGEEDTQYF.

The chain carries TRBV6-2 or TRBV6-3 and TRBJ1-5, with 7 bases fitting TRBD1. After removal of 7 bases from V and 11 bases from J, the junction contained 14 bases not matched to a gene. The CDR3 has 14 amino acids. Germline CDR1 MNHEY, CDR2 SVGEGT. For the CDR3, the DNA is TGTGCCAGCACCACCCCGGGACAGAGGGATTCCCAGCATTTT. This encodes CASTTPGQRDSQHF.

DNA of the CDR3: TGTGCCAGCAGCTTAGTTCGCTCGGAGACCCAGTACTTC. This encodes CASSLVRSETQYF. The V gene is TRBV11-2, the J gene TRBJ2-5; no firm D call. Trimming took 1 base from V and 5 from J, leaving 8 bases between them. The CDR3 is made up of 13 amino acids. CDR1 is SGHAT and CDR2 is FQNNGV in the germline V gene. Combining the CDR3 with reference TRBV11-2 and TRBJ2-5 gives the whole variable domain EAGVAQSPRYKIIEKRQSVAFWCNPISGHATLYWYQQILGQGPKLLIQFQNNGVVDDSQLPKDRFSAERLKGVDSTLKIQPAKLEDSAVYLCASSLVRSETQYFGPGTRLLVL.